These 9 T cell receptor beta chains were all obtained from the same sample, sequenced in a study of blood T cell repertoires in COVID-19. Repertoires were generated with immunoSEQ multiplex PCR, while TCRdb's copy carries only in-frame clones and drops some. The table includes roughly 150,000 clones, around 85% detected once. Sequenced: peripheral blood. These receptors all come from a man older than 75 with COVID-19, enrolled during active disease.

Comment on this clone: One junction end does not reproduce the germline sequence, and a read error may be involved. CDR3 DNA sequence: TGTGCCAGCAGCCAAGGGGACAGAAGGAACAATGAACAGTTCTTC. Its protein product is CASSQGDRRNNEQFF. The gene calls are TRBV3-1 (or the pseudogene TRBV3-2) and TRBJ2-1; 7 positions match TRBD1. This CDR3 region has 15 residues. Germline V gene lookup returns CDR1 LGHDT and CDR2 YNNKEL (reference sequence).

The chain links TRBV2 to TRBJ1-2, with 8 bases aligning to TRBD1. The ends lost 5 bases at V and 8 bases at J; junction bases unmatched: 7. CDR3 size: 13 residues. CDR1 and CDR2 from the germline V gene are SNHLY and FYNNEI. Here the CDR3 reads CASSWTGRQGYTF. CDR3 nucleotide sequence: TGTGCCAGCAGTTGGACAGGGCGGCAGGGCTACACCTTC.

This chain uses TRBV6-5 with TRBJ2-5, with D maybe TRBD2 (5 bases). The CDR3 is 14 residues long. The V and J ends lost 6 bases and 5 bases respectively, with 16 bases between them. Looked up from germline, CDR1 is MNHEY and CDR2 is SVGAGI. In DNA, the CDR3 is TGTGCCAGCAGGCTACTAGGGAATCGGGAGACCCAGTACTTC. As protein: CASRLLGNRETQYF.

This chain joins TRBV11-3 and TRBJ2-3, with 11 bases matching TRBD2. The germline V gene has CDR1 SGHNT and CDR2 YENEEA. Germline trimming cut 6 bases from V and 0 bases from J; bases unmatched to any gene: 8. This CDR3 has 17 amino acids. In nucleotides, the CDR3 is TGTGCCAGCAGGCTAGCGGGGGGCCGGCAGAGCACAGATACGCAGTATTTT. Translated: CASRLAGGRQSTDTQYF.

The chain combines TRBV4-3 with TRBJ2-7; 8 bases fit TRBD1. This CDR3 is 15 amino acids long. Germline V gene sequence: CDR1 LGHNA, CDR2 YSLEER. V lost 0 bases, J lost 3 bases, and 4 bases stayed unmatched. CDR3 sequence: CASSQDPQGVYEQYF. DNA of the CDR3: TGCGCCAGCAGCCAAGATCCACAGGGGGTCTACGAGCAGTACTTC.

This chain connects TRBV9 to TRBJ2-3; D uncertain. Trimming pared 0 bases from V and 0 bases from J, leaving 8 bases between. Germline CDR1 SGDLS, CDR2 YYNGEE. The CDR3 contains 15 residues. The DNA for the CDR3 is TGTGCCAGCAGCGTAGGAGCGATTAGCACAGATACGCAGTATTTT. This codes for CASSVGAISTDTQYF.

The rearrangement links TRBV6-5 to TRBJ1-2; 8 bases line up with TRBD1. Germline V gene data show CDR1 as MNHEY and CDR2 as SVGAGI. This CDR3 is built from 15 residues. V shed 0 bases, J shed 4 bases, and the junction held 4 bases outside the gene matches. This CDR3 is CASSYSTGDRYGYTF. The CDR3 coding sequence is TGTGCCAGCAGTTACTCGACAGGGGATCGCTATGGCTACACCTTC.

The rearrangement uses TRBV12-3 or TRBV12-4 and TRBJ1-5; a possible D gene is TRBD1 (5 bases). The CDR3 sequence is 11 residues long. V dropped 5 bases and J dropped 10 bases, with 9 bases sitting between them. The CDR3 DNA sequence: TGTGCCAGCAGTATGACAGACCCCCAGCATTTT. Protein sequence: CASSMTDPQHF.

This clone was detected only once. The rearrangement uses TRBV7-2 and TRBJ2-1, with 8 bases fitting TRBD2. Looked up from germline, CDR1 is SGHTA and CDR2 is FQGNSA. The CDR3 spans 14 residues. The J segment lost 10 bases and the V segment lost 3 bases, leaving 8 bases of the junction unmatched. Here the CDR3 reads CASSFGGAHGEQFF. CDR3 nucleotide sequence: TGTGCCAGCAGCTTCGGGGGGGCCCACGGAGAGCAGTTCTTC.